Listed below are T cell receptor beta chains from one sample, sequenced in a study of prognosis after radiotherapy for stage I lung cancer. TCRdb analysed the multiplex PCR reads with MiXCR anew, one entry per CDR3 protein. The table includes roughly 30,000 distinct CDR3 sequences, under 40% detected once. The material was PBMCs, obtained before or after stereotactic body radiation therapy (not recorded which). The receptors stem from a donor of 50 years or more with non-small cell lung cancer. The CDR3 runs from the conserved cysteine through the conserved F or W. A D gene is named only where the DNA matches it firmly. Clone size appears in some rows only: once, few, many, or a class for an expanded clone.

D gene: .
CDR3 length: 12
J gene: TRBJ2-5
clone size: many
V gene: TRBV12-3/TRBV12-4
CDR3 protein: CASGPGKETQYF
CDR3 DNA: TGTGCCAGTGGACCAGGGAAAGAGACCCAGTACTTC

D gene: .
CDR3 length: 14
J gene: TRBJ2-7
clone size: medium-sized
V gene: TRBV27
CDR3 protein: CASSPDSSPYEQYF
CDR3 DNA: TGTGCCAGCAGTCCCGACAGTTCCCCCTACGAGCAGTACTTC

D gene: TRBD2
CDR3 length: 15
J gene: TRBJ2-7
clone size: .
V gene: TRBV6-1
CDR3 protein: CASFRRGAGALEQYF
CDR3 DNA: TGTGCCAGCTTCCGCCGGGGAGCGGGAGCGCTGGAGCAGTACTTC

D gene: TRBD2
CDR3 length: 15
J gene: TRBJ2-3
clone size: many
V gene: TRBV30
CDR3 protein: CAWTKGLAGTDTQYF
CDR3 DNA: TGTGCCTGGACGAAGGGACTAGCGGGGACAGATACGCAGTATTTT

D gene: TRBD1
CDR3 length: 14
J gene: TRBJ2-7
clone size: many
V gene: TRBV5-4
CDR3 protein: CASSADRGPYEQYF
CDR3 DNA: TGTGCCAGCAGCGCCGACAGGGGCCCCTACGAGCAGTACTTC

D gene: .
CDR3 length: 16
J gene: TRBJ2-7
clone size: .
V gene: TRBV6-1
CDR3 protein: CASSQFPIQGDYEQYF
CDR3 DNA: TGTGCCAGCAGTCAATTTCCGATACAGGGTGACTACGAGCAGTACTTC

D gene: TRBD1
CDR3 length: 14
J gene: TRBJ1-1
clone size: many
V gene: TRBV19
CDR3 protein: CASSKGTGRTEAFF
CDR3 DNA: TGTGCCAGTAGTAAGGGGACAGGGAGGACTGAAGCTTTCTTT

D gene: TRBD2
CDR3 length: 14
J gene: TRBJ2-1
clone size: .
V gene: TRBV24-1
CDR3 protein: CATSPGGATDEQFF
CDR3 DNA: TGTGCCACCTCCCCGGGGGGGGCCACGGATGAGCAGTTCTTC

D gene: .
CDR3 length: 14
J gene: TRBJ1-4
clone size: many
V gene: TRBV6-2/TRBV6-3
CDR3 protein: CASSEGRGGEKLFF
CDR3 DNA: TGTGCCAGCAGTGAAGGCAGGGGAGGCGAAAAACTGTTTTTT

D gene: .
CDR3 length: 15
J gene: TRBJ1-4
clone size: many
V gene: TRBV6-1
CDR3 protein: CASDRQGGTNEKLFF
CDR3 DNA: TGTGCCAGCGATCGTCAGGGCGGAACTAATGAAAAACTGTTTTTT

D gene: .
CDR3 length: 14
J gene: TRBJ1-1
clone size: many
V gene: TRBV28
CDR3 protein: CASSLVRFWTEAFF
CDR3 DNA: TGTGCCAGCAGTTTGGTACGCTTTTGGACTGAAGCTTTCTTT

D gene: TRBD1
CDR3 length: 17
J gene: TRBJ1-5
clone size: .
V gene: TRBV19
CDR3 protein: CASSMADRGGLNQPQHF
CDR3 DNA: TGTGCCAGTAGTATGGCGGACAGGGGAGGTCTAAATCAGCCCCAGCATTTT

D gene: TRBD1
CDR3 length: 15
J gene: TRBJ1-6
clone size: medium-sized
V gene: TRBV20-1
CDR3 protein: CSAREEGAQGSPLHF
CDR3 DNA: TGCAGTGCTAGAGAGGAGGGGGCGCAGGGTTCACCCCTCCACTTT

D gene: TRBD2
CDR3 length: 16
J gene: TRBJ2-5
clone size: many
V gene: TRBV20-1
CDR3 protein: CSARDLTSGEQETQYF
CDR3 DNA: TGCAGTGCTAGAGATCTGACTAGCGGGGAGCAAGAGACCCAGTACTTC

D gene: .
CDR3 length: 14
J gene: TRBJ2-7
clone size: many
V gene: TRBV24-1
CDR3 protein: CATSPGLIPYEQYF
CDR3 DNA: TGTGCCACCTCTCCGGGACTCATACCTTACGAGCAGTACTTC

D gene: .
CDR3 length: 15
J gene: TRBJ1-1
clone size: few
V gene: TRBV18
CDR3 protein: CASSPQLQGNTEAFF
CDR3 DNA: TGTGCCAGCTCACCCCAACTGCAGGGGAACACTGAAGCTTTCTTT

D gene: .
CDR3 length: 16
J gene: TRBJ1-6
clone size: few
V gene: TRBV5-1
CDR3 protein: CASSVDGARGHSPLHF
CDR3 DNA: TGCGCCAGCAGCGTGGACGGGGCGCGGGGTCATTCACCCCTCCACTTT

D gene: TRBD1
CDR3 length: 17
J gene: TRBJ2-3
clone size: many
V gene: TRBV5-1
CDR3 protein: CASSSFRTGIITDTQYF
CDR3 DNA: TGCGCCAGCAGCTCGTTTCGGACAGGTATCATCACAGATACGCAGTATTTT

D gene: TRBD1
CDR3 length: 14
J gene: TRBJ1-2
clone size: many
V gene: TRBV5-6
CDR3 protein: CASSPDPGGNGYTF
CDR3 DNA: TGTGCCAGCAGCCCCGATCCAGGGGGAAATGGCTACACCTTC

D gene: TRBD2
CDR3 length: 12
J gene: TRBJ2-7
clone size: many
V gene: TRBV7-9
CDR3 protein: CASSLTSLEQYF
CDR3 DNA: TGTGCCAGCAGCTTGACTAGCTTGGAGCAGTACTTC

D gene: .
CDR3 length: 14
J gene: TRBJ2-7
clone size: many
V gene: TRBV6-5
CDR3 protein: CASSYLSRGDEQYF
CDR3 DNA: TGTGCCAGCAGTTACCTATCCAGGGGGGACGAGCAGTACTTC

D gene: TRBD2
CDR3 length: 14
J gene: TRBJ2-5
clone size: many
V gene: TRBV18
CDR3 protein: CASLDERGKETQYF
CDR3 DNA: TGTGCCAGCCTGGACGAGCGGGGGAAAGAGACCCAGTACTTC

D gene: .
CDR3 length: 14
J gene: TRBJ2-5
clone size: many
V gene: TRBV7-6
CDR3 protein: CASRPGPGKETQYF
CDR3 DNA: TGTGCCAGCAGACCTGGCCCGGGGAAAGAGACCCAGTACTTC

D gene: .
CDR3 length: 13
J gene: TRBJ2-7
clone size: many
V gene: TRBV5-4
CDR3 protein: CASSLRGAREQYF
CDR3 DNA: TGTGCCAGCAGCTTAAGGGGGGCGCGAGAGCAGTACTTC

D gene: .
CDR3 length: 13
J gene: TRBJ2-2
clone size: many
V gene: TRBV5-1
CDR3 protein: CASSFVAGGELFF
CDR3 DNA: TGCGCCAGCAGCTTCGTGGCAGGCGGGGAGCTGTTTTTT

D gene: TRBD2
CDR3 length: 17
J gene: TRBJ2-7
clone size: many
V gene: TRBV15
CDR3 protein: CATSRDRGGVSSYEQYF
CDR3 DNA: TGTGCCACCAGCAGAGATCGGGGGGGCGTGAGCTCCTACGAGCAGTACTTC

D gene: TRBD1
CDR3 length: 13
J gene: TRBJ2-2
clone size: .
V gene: TRBV5-1
CDR3 protein: CASNRGATGELFF
CDR3 DNA: TGCGCCAGCAACAGGGGCGCCACCGGGGAGCTGTTTTTT

D gene: .
CDR3 length: 13
J gene: TRBJ2-1
clone size: .
V gene: TRBV5-1
CDR3 protein: CASSLVSGNEQFF
CDR3 DNA: TGCGCCAGCAGCTTGGTTTCCGGTAATGAGCAGTTCTTC

D gene: .
CDR3 length: 14
J gene: TRBJ1-1
clone size: many
V gene: TRBV7-8
CDR3 protein: CASSSLLRETEAFF
CDR3 DNA: TGTGCCAGCAGCTCCCTCCTCAGGGAGACTGAAGCTTTCTTT

D gene: .
CDR3 length: 15
J gene: TRBJ2-2
clone size: many
V gene: TRBV28
CDR3 protein: CASSGPGVGIGELFF
CDR3 DNA: TGTGCCAGCAGTGGTCCTGGGGTAGGAATCGGGGAGCTGTTTTTT

D gene: .
CDR3 length: 13
J gene: TRBJ2-1
clone size: .
V gene: TRBV24-1
CDR3 protein: CATSDSPYNEQFF
CDR3 DNA: TGTGCCACCAGTGATTCCCCATACAATGAGCAGTTCTTC

D gene: TRBD1
CDR3 length: 17
J gene: TRBJ2-4
clone size: many
V gene: TRBV6-2/TRBV6-3
CDR3 protein: CASSAGGAEMRKNIQYF
CDR3 DNA: TGTGCCAGCAGTGCAGGGGGCGCGGAAATGAGGAAAAACATTCAGTACTTC

D gene: TRBD1
CDR3 length: 15
J gene: TRBJ1-1
clone size: many
V gene: TRBV20-1
CDR3 protein: CSASDPGQGDTEAFF
CDR3 DNA: TGCAGTGCTAGCGACCCGGGACAGGGAGACACTGAAGCTTTCTTT

D gene: TRBD2
CDR3 length: 15
J gene: TRBJ2-7
clone size: medium-sized
V gene: TRBV6-1
CDR3 protein: CASSEWTSGGYEQYF
CDR3 DNA: TGTGCCAGCAGTGAATGGACTAGCGGGGGGTACGAGCAGTACTTC